The 16 T cell receptor beta chains listed next were all sequenced from one sample in a study of OX40 agonist ivuxolimab in advanced cancers. The assay was immunoSEQ multiplex PCR, and TCRdb's table has in-frame clones only and misses some. The profile shows under 40,000 clones, roughly 84% of them singletons. Source: CD4+ or CD8+ T cells sorted from blood, taken in a trial of the OX40 agonist ivuxolimab. These receptors were obtained from an adult with an advanced solid tumor such as melanoma, head and neck, liver or kidney cancer.

The chain has TRBV30 and TRBJ1-2; TRBD1 matches 7 bases. The CDR3 length is 14 residues. Germline lookup yields CDR1 GTSNPN and CDR2 SVGIG (reference sequence). The ends lost 5 bases at V and 4 bases at J; junction bases unmatched: 10. The CDR3 loop reads CAWLPDRLAYGYTF. For the CDR3, the DNA is TGTGCCTGGCTCCCGGACAGGTTGGCCTATGGCTACACCTTC.

In its sample, this clone was seen a few times. This rearrangement joins TRBV7-9 to TRBJ1-3; D is unclear. CDR1 SEHNR and CDR2 FQNEAQ come from the germline V gene (reference sequence). With 10 bases removed from V and 1 base from J, the gap between germline ends came to 17 bases. This CDR3 spans 15 amino acids. CDR3 coding DNA: TGTGCCACCCGCGGGCGGGGAAGGTCTGGAAACACCATATATTTT. Amino acid sequence: CATRGRGRSGNTIYF. The whole variable domain, filled in from reference TRBV7-9 and TRBJ1-3, reads DTGVSQNPRHKITKRGQNVTFRCDPISEHNRLYWYRQTLGQGPEFLTYFQNEAQLEKSRLLSDRFSAERPKGSFSTLEIQRTEQGDSAMYLCATRGRGRSGNTIYFGEGSWLTVV.

CDR3 nucleotide sequence: TGTGCCAGCAGCTTAAGCAGAGGGTATGGCTACACCTTC. Its protein product is CASSLSRGYGYTF. This rearrangement joins TRBV13 to TRBJ1-2; D is unresolved. The CDR3 has 13 amino acids. V lost 2 bases and J 5 bases, leaving 9 bases between the germline ends. CDR1 is PRHDT and CDR2 is FYEKMQ in the germline V gene (reference sequence).

This rearrangement joins TRBV7-9 to TRBJ1-5; D unresolved. Germline values: CDR1 SEHNR, CDR2 FQNEAQ (reference sequence). The germline V and J ends were trimmed by 4 bases and 11 bases, with 12 bases remaining between them. The CDR3 spans 12 residues. The CDR3 region is CASSSDAMSQHF. The CDR3 bases are TGTGCCAGCAGCTCCGACGCTATGTCCCAGCATTTT.

The chain recombines TRBV5-6 with TRBJ2-7, with no clear D. Trimming took off 4 bases at V and 3 bases at J, with 11 bases between the two ends. The CDR3 spans 13 residues. Germline CDR1 reads SGHDT; CDR2 reads YYEEEE. CDR3 sequence reads: CASSLPPYYEQYF. DNA of the CDR3: TGTGCCAGCAGCCTCCCCCCGTACTACGAGCAGTACTTC. Together with reference TRBV5-6 and TRBJ2-7, the CDR3 gives the full variable domain: DAGVTQSPTHLIKTRGQQVTLRCSPKSGHDTVSWYQQALGQGPQFIFQYYEEEERQRGNFPDRFSGHQFPNYSSELNVNALLLGDSALYLCASSLPPYYEQYFGPGTRLTVT.

The genes are TRBV29-1 and TRBJ2-1; the D gene is possibly TRBD1 (5 bases). The CDR3 loop spans 14 amino acids. The ends were cut back, 0 bases at V and 3 bases at J, with 9 bases in the middle. Germline CDR1 reads SQVTM; CDR2 reads ANQGSEA. CDR3 bases: TGCAGCGTTGAAGAGAACACAGGCTACAATGAGCAGTTCTTC. Its protein is CSVEENTGYNEQFF.

J is TRBJ1-2 and V is TRBV29-1, with D tentatively TRBD1 (6 bases). This CDR3 is 12 amino acids long. V lost 3 bases to trimming and J lost 3 bases, with 8 bases between them. Looked up from germline, CDR1 is SQVTM and CDR2 is ANQGSEA. The CDR3 DNA reads TGCAGCGTTGACCCAGGGGACTATGGCTACACCTTC. Protein: CSVDPGDYGYTF.

This sequence joins TRBV19 and TRBJ2-7; 10 positions match TRBD2. CDR3 length equals 15 residues. With 7 bases clipped from V and 3 bases from J, the junction kept 9 bases outside the gene matches. The germline V gene encodes CDR1 LNHDA and CDR2 SQIVND (reference sequence). The chain's CDR3 is CASMGRLAGDYEQYF. The CDR3 nucleotides are TGTGCCAGTATGGGGCGTCTAGCGGGGGACTACGAGCAGTACTTC.

The chain carries TRBV27 and TRBJ1-5, with D perhaps matching TRBD1 (6 bases). CDR3 size: 15 residues. V gave up 0 bases and J gave up 4 bases, with 10 bases separating them. The germline V gene has CDR1 MNHEY and CDR2 SMNVEV (reference sequence). The CDR3 spells CASSLSGGRNQPQHF. The DNA for the CDR3 is TGTGCCAGCAGTTTATCGGGGGGGCGTAATCAGCCCCAGCATTTT.

This sequence joins TRBV15 and TRBJ1-5, with D tentatively TRBD1 (5 bases). CDR1 is LNHNV, CDR2 YYDKDF, per germline (reference sequence). The V and J ends lost 4 bases and 4 bases respectively, with 8 bases between them. This CDR3 is built from 13 residues. The CDR3 here is CATSIDRNQPQHF. The CDR3 nucleotides are TGTGCCACCAGCATCGACAGAAATCAGCCCCAGCATTTT.

J is TRBJ2-7 and V is TRBV29-1; D is perhaps TRBD1 (5 bases). The germline V and J ends were trimmed by 6 bases and 2 bases, with 14 bases remaining between them. The germline gives CDR1 SQVTM, CDR2 ANQGSEA. The CDR3 length is 13 residues. The CDR3 nucleotides are TGCAGCGTCGAGACAGTCTTAACCTACGAGCAGTACTTC. As protein: CSVETVLTYEQYF.

This rearrangement joins TRBV6-5 to TRBJ2-7; 8 nucleotides agree with TRBD2. Germline CDR1 and CDR2: MNHEY and SVGAGI. The V and J ends lost 1 base and 3 bases, in that order; junction bases with no gene match: 2. The length of the CDR3 is 14 residues. The CDR3 sequence is CASSYFAGGYEQYF. The CDR3 DNA reads as TGTGCCAGCAGTTACTTTGCGGGGGGCTACGAGCAGTACTTC.

V and J are TRBV19 and TRBJ2-2, with 11 positions matching TRBD2. J lost 1 base, V lost 5 bases, and 9 bases had no gene match. Germline V gene sequence: CDR1 LNHDA, CDR2 SQIVND (reference sequence). The CDR3 totals 18 residues. The CDR3 DNA follows: TGTGCCAGTAGTGACGGGCTAGCGGGGGGCCAGAACACCGGGGAGCTGTTTTTT. Protein sequence: CASSDGLAGGQNTGELFF.

This rearrangement joins TRBV4-3 to TRBJ2-3; 8 positions match TRBD2. This CDR3 comprises 15 residues. V was clipped by 3 bases and J by 5 bases; unmatched bases: 7. The germline V gene encodes CDR1 LGHNA and CDR2 YSLEER. CDR3 sequence reads: CASSQGAGGRDTQYF. CDR3 nucleotides: TGCGCCAGCAGCCAGGGGGCGGGGGGTAGAGATACGCAGTATTTT.

The rearrangement joins TRBV5-6 to TRBJ2-2, with D unclear. This CDR3 is 15 amino acids long. Germline CDR1 reads SGHDT; CDR2 reads YYEEEE. V lost 0 bases to trimming and J lost 1 base, with 7 bases between them. In DNA form, the CDR3 reads TGTGCCAGCAGCTTGGGTGGGATGAACACCGGGGAGCTGTTTTTT. Translation gives CASSLGGMNTGELFF. Filled out from reference TRBV5-6 and TRBJ2-2, the complete variable domain reads DAGVTQSPTHLIKTRGQQVTLRCSPKSGHDTVSWYQQALGQGPQFIFQYYEEEERQRGNFPDRFSGHQFPNYSSELNVNALLLGDSALYLCASSLGGMNTGELFFGEGSRLTVL.

This chain uses TRBV29-1 with TRBJ1-3, with 10 bases aligning to TRBD1. The CDR3 consists of 16 residues. V trimming: 5 bases; J trimming: 4 bases; junction bases outside the gene matches: 11. Germline V CDR1 and CDR2: SQVTM, ANQGSEA. The CDR3 region has the DNA TGCAGCGTTTTGTCCAGACAGGGGGCGGACGGAAACACCATATATTTT. Protein product: CSVLSRQGADGNTIYF. Combining the CDR3 with reference TRBV29-1 and TRBJ1-3 gives the whole variable domain SAVISQKPSRDICQRGTSLTIQCQVDSQVTMMFWYRQQPGQSLTLIATANQGSEATYESGFVIDKFPISRPNLTFSTLTVSNMSPEDSSIYLCSVLSRQGADGNTIYFGEGSWLTVV.